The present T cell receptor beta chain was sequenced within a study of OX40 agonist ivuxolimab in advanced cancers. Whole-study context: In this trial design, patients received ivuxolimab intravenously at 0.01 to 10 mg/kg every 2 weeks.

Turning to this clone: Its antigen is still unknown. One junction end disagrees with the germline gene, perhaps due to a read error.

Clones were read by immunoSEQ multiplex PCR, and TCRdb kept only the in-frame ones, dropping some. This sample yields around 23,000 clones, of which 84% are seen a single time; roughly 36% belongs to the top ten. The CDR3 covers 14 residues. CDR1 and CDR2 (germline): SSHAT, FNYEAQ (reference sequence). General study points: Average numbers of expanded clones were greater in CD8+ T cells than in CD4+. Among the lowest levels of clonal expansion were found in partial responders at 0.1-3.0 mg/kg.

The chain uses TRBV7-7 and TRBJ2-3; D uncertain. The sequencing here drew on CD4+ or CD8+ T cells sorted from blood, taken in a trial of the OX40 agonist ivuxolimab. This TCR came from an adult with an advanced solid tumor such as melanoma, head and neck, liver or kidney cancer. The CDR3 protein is CASSLDEYADTQYF. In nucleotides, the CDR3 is TGTGCTAGCAGCTTAGACGAGTACGCAGATACGCAGTATTTT. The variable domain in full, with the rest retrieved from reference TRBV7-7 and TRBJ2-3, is GAGVSQSPRYKVTKRGQDVTLRCDPISSHATLYWYQQALGQGPEFLTYFNYEAQPDKSGLPSDRFSAERPEGSISTLTIQRTEQRDSAMYRCASSLDEYADTQYFGPGTRLTVL.